Below, 21 T cell receptor beta chains from the same sample are listed, as sequenced in a study of shared clonotypes between healthy human individuals. Cells designated naive CD8 were CD45RO-negative and were positively selected for CCR7, with terminally differentiated effector memory CD45RA+ cells excluded. This table comes from immunoSEQ multiplex PCR, and its TCRdb copy is limited to in-frame clones, with some not included. The sample has around 2.1 million clones; approximately 94% are singletons. Sequenced input: naive CD8+ T cells from PBMCs. The receptors originated from a young man in good health. Some clones in this sample may be carry-over from other donors' samples.

The V call is TRBV7-8, the J call TRBJ1-2; a possible D gene is TRBD1 (6 bases). The ends were cut back, 1 base at V and 4 bases at J, with 16 bases in the middle. Germline CDR1 SGHVS, CDR2 FQNEAQ. The CDR3 consists of 16 residues. The CDR3 nucleotides read TGTGCCAGCAGCTTAGAGGCGGGGGGCGGGTTCTATGGCTACACCTTC. Protein product: CASSLEAGGGFYGYTF.

The rearrangement joins TRBV29-1 to TRBJ1-1; D is uncertain. V was pared by 5 bases and J by 7 bases, with 14 bases between. From germline, CDR1 is SQVTM and CDR2 ANQGSEA. This CDR3 comprises 12 residues. In DNA, the CDR3 is TGCAGCGTTATCGCCCCCTGGGGTGAAGCTTTCTTT. Translating it yields CSVIAPWGEAFF. Complete variable domain (other parts from reference TRBV29-1 and TRBJ1-1): SAVISQKPSRDICQRGTSLTIQCQVDSQVTMMFWYRQQPGQSLTLIATANQGSEATYESGFVIDKFPISRPNLTFSTLTVSNMSPEDSSIYLCSVIAPWGEAFFGQGTRLTVV.

DNA for the CDR3: TGTGCCATCAGTGAACTAGCGGGGAACTACGAGCAGTACTTC. Translated: CAISELAGNYEQYF. This chain links TRBV10-3 with TRBJ2-7, with 10 bases lining up with TRBD2. V shed 3 bases and J 3 bases; nucleotides not matched to a gene: 2. The CDR3 runs to 14 residues. Per germline, CDR1 ENHRY and CDR2 SYGVKD.

The chain joins TRBV19 to TRBJ1-1, with unresolved D. Trimming pared 4 bases from V and 11 bases from J, leaving 20 bases between. This CDR3 contains 14 residues. From germline, CDR1 is LNHDA and CDR2 SQIVND (reference sequence). The CDR3 nucleotides are TGTGCCAGTAGTACCCCCCCCGGGCGACGTTTGGCTTTCTTT. Its translation is CASSTPPGRRLAFF.

The count of this clone is one. The rearrangement joins TRBV7-9 to TRBJ2-1, with D perhaps matching TRBD2 (6 bases). The CDR3 is 15 residues long. V dropped 5 bases and J dropped 4 bases, with 15 bases sitting between them. Per germline, CDR1 SEHNR and CDR2 FQNEAQ (reference sequence). CDR3 protein: CASSGGSGEYNEQFF. The DNA of the CDR3 is TGTGCCAGCAGCGGGGGTAGCGGCGAATACAATGAGCAGTTCTTC.

A few counts support this clone. The chain is built from TRBV27 and TRBJ1-1; unclear D gene. CDR1 and CDR2 (germline): MNHEY, SMNVEV (reference sequence). The CDR3 runs to 15 residues. Trimming stripped 0 bases from V and 2 bases from J, with 10 bases between. CDR3 amino acids: CASSLSRSLNTEAFF. CDR3 in DNA: TGTGCCAGCAGTTTATCCCGGTCATTAAACACTGAAGCTTTCTTT.

V and J are TRBV11-2 and TRBJ2-7; 8 bases map to TRBD1. The CDR3 contains 14 residues. Trimming at V came to 1 base and at J to 4 bases, leaving 3 bases not matched to a gene. Germline lookup yields CDR1 SGHAT and CDR2 FQNNGV. CDR3 protein: CASSLGRGLYEQYF. The CDR3 nucleotides read TGTGCCAGCAGCTTAGGCAGGGGGCTATACGAGCAGTACTTC.

The CDR3 region has the DNA TGTGCCAGCTCACCCGGACGCGGTGGTGAAAAACTGTTTTTT. It specifies CASSPGRGGEKLFF. V and J are TRBV18 and TRBJ1-4; D ambiguous. This CDR3 spans 14 amino acids. Trimming left V 3 bases short and J 7 bases short, with 12 bases between. The germline V gene encodes CDR1 KGHSH and CDR2 LQKENI.

The V gene is TRBV6-5, the J gene TRBJ1-6, with D unclear. Germline CDR1 is MNHEY and CDR2 is SVGAGI. Trimming took 2 bases from V and 8 from J, leaving 13 bases between them. This CDR3 region has 15 residues. The CDR3 DNA follows: TGTGCCAGCAGTTACACAGTTCCTACTGATTCACCCCTCCACTTT. Amino acid sequence: CASSYTVPTDSPLHF.

This clone was seen a single time. The rearrangement uses TRBV29-1 and TRBJ2-1; D is possibly TRBD1 or TRBD2 (5 bases each). The CDR3 has 16 residues. CDR1 SQVTM and CDR2 ANQGSEA come from the germline V gene. V lost 3 bases to trimming and J lost 6 bases, with 21 bases between them. DNA for the CDR3: TGCAGCGTTGATTACACCGGGACGGCGGAATTCAATGAGCAGTTCTTC. Translating gives CSVDYTGTAEFNEQFF.

This chain connects TRBV14 to TRBJ2-2; TRBD2 agrees at 7 bases. V dropped 5 bases and J dropped 0; count of bases not matched to a gene: 9. The CDR3 sequence is 17 residues long. Germline assignment: CDR1 SGHDN and CDR2 FVKESK. The CDR3: CASSRLAEDPNTGELFF. The CDR3 nucleotides read TGTGCCAGCAGCAGGCTAGCGGAAGACCCGAACACCGGGGAGCTGTTTTTT.

V is TRBV27 and J is TRBJ2-7; a weak D match, TRBD1 (6 bases). Trimming took 5 bases from V and 2 from J, leaving 16 bases between them. Per the germline V gene, CDR1 is MNHEY and CDR2 is SMNVEV (reference sequence). The CDR3 is made up of 15 amino acids. CDR3 sequence reads: CASSPAPGAPYEQYF. The CDR3 bases are TGTGCCAGCAGTCCCGCTCCAGGGGCCCCCTACGAGCAGTACTTC.

About this clone: Different DNA sequences within this sample yield the same CDR3. V and J are TRBV9 and TRBJ1-1, with D unclear. CDR1 is SGDLS, CDR2 YYNGEE, per germline. V gave up 0 bases and J gave up 0 bases, with 9 bases separating them. CDR3 size: 15 residues. Written as DNA, the CDR3 is TGTGCCAGCAGCGTAGCGGGCAGTATGAACACTGAAGCTTTCTTT. It translates to CASSVAGSMNTEAFF. The complete variable domain, with remaining parts taken from reference TRBV9 and TRBJ1-1, reads DSGVTQTPKHLITATGQRVTLRCSPRSGDLSVYWYQQSLDQGLQFLIQYYNGEERAKGNILERFSAQQFPDLHSELNLSSLELGDSALYFCASSVAGSMNTEAFFGQGTRLTVV.

As for this clone: The same CDR3 also results from other DNA sequences found in this sample. The chain combines TRBV28 with TRBJ1-5; D might be TRBD1 (5 bases). The CDR3 loop spans 15 amino acids. V was clipped by 3 bases and J by 1 base, with 10 bases between them. Germline assignment: CDR1 MDHEN and CDR2 SYDVKM. The CDR3 region has the DNA TGTGCCAGCAGTTTGGGGGAGGGAAGCAATCAGCCCCAGCATTTT. Protein product: CASSLGEGSNQPQHF.

The genes are TRBV2 and TRBJ2-1; the D gene is possibly TRBD2 (5 bases). CDR3 length: 16 residues. Germline assignment: CDR1 SNHLY and CDR2 FYNNEI. V shed 7 bases and J shed 0 bases, with 16 bases lying between them. Here the CDR3 DNA reads TGTGCCAGCATCGGTCCTACCCGGGACTCCTACAATGAGCAGTTCTTC. Protein product: CASIGPTRDSYNEQFF.

This clone showed up just once. The chain employs TRBV14 and TRBJ2-4; 13 nucleotides match TRBD2. The junction had 6 bases not matched to a gene; V was cut back by 2 bases and J by 5 bases. CDR3 length: 17 residues. Germline V CDR1 and CDR2: SGHDN, FVKESK. CDR3 protein: CASSQNLLAGGENIQYF. The CDR3, as DNA: TGTGCCAGCAGCCAAAACCTACTAGCGGGAGGGGAAAACATTCAGTACTTC.

This sequence joins TRBV6-5 and TRBJ2-3; the match to TRBD2 covers 9 bases. Germline CDR1 MNHEY, CDR2 SVGAGI. The ends lost 6 bases at V and 1 base at J; junction bases unmatched: 2. The CDR3 spans 14 residues. As DNA, the CDR3 is TGTGCCAGCAGGGAGCGGGAGGGCACAGATACGCAGTATTTT. It encodes CASREREGTDTQYF.

This rearrangement joins TRBV7-6 to TRBJ2-7; TRBD2 is a possible D gene (5 bases). Trimming pared 5 bases from V and 4 bases from J, leaving 18 bases between. CDR3 length: 15 residues. CDR1 SGHVS and CDR2 FNYEAQ come from the germline V gene. The CDR3 is CASSLPRESWYEQYF. In DNA form, the CDR3 reads TGTGCCAGCAGCCTCCCCCGGGAATCTTGGTACGAGCAGTACTTC.

The rearrangement uses TRBV15 and TRBJ2-3; 8 bases are a match to TRBD2. The germline V gene has CDR1 LNHNV and CDR2 YYDKDF (reference sequence). This CDR3 has 15 residues. V gave up 2 bases and J gave up 4 bases; unmatched junction bases: 5. The CDR3 DNA follows: TGTGCCACCAGCAGATCCCGGGAGGGCCCAGATACGCAGTATTTT. Translation: CATSRSREGPDTQYF.

This clone was detected only once. The V and J genes are TRBV28 and TRBJ2-5; D gene uncertain. CDR3 size: 16 residues. The ends were cut back, 6 bases at V and 2 bases at J, with 19 bases in the middle. The germline CDR1 and CDR2 sequences are MDHEN and SYDVKM. CDR3 coding DNA: TGTGCCAGCAGAGATGTCAAGGACCTAGTTCAAGAGACCCAGTACTTC. Its protein is CASRDVKDLVQETQYF.

Here the CDR3 DNA reads TGTGCCAGCAGCGTAGATACTAGCGGGGGCTACGAGCAGTACTTC. Translation: CASSVDTSGGYEQYF. The chain uses TRBV9 and TRBJ2-7; TRBD2 matches at 11 bases. After removal of 0 bases from V and 3 bases from J, the junction contained 2 bases not matched to a gene. This CDR3 has 15 amino acids. Per germline, CDR1 SGDLS and CDR2 YYNGEE.